The 15 T cell receptor beta chains below were found in one sample sequenced in a study of T cells in localized non-small cell lung cancer. TCRdb keeps only in-frame clones here, not all; method: immunoSEQ multiplex PCR. The profile shows some 12,000 clones, 80% to 90% of them singletons. Sequenced here: peripheral blood, sampled before any cancer treatment. The receptors derive from a male donor at least 60 years old with stage III lung adenocarcinoma.

This clone was seen a few times. The chain carries TRBV5-6 and TRBJ1-6; tentatively, D is TRBD1 (6 bases). The CDR3 covers 15 residues. Germline CDR1 SGHDT, CDR2 YYEEEE. Trimming stripped 4 bases from V and 14 bases from J, with 22 bases between. The CDR3 reads CASSRRTALYLTLHF. The CDR3 region has the DNA TGTGCCAGCAGCCGAAGGACAGCCCTTTATCTCACCCTCCACTTT.

This rearrangement joins TRBV5-1 to TRBJ2-3; TRBD2 might be the D (6 bases). Trimming pared 7 bases from V and 2 bases from J, leaving 17 bases between. Per the germline V gene, CDR1 is SGHRS and CDR2 is YFSETQ. The CDR3 runs 15 residues. Here the CDR3 reads CASGTRDSVTDTQYF. CDR3 DNA sequence: TGCGCCAGCGGGACCCGGGACTCCGTCACAGATACGCAGTATTTT.

This sequence joins TRBV4-3 and TRBJ1-5; no clear D. Trimming stripped 0 bases from V and 4 bases from J, with 4 bases between. Per the germline V gene, CDR1 is LGHNA and CDR2 is YSLEER. The CDR3 runs 13 residues. The chain's CDR3 is CASSQDGNQPQHF. CDR3 DNA: TGCGCCAGCAGCCAAGACGGGAATCAGCCCCAGCATTTT.

In this sample, this clone turned up once. The chain couples TRBV6-4 to TRBJ2-1; TRBD1 matches at 9 bases. The V segment lost 6 bases and the J segment 4 bases; nucleotides outside the gene matches: 16. This CDR3 contains 18 residues. The germline V gene encodes CDR1 MRHNA and CDR2 SNTAGT. CDR3 region: CASSETGGFLPEYNEQFF. The DNA of the CDR3 is TGTGCCAGCAGCGAGACAGGGGGGTTCCTCCCAGAATACAATGAGCAGTTCTTC.

The chain links TRBV7-9 to TRBJ2-7, with 11 bases aligning to TRBD1. The CDR3 spans 15 residues. CDR1 is SEHNR, CDR2 FQNEAQ, per germline (reference sequence). The ends lost 8 bases at V and 9 bases at J; junction bases unmatched: 15. Here the CDR3 reads CASEGELGTGGVQYF. The CDR3 nucleotides are TGTGCCAGCGAGGGGGAGCTTGGGACAGGGGGAGTGCAGTACTTC.

CDR3 region: CASSIGTASHGQPQHF. CDR3 coding DNA: TGTGCCAGTAGTATAGGGACAGCTTCCCACGGGCAGCCCCAGCATTTT. The rearrangement joins TRBV19 to TRBJ1-5; tentative D call: TRBD1 (6 bases). CDR3 length equals 16 residues. Germline-derived CDR1 and CDR2 are LNHDA and SQIVND (reference sequence). The V gene lost 1 base and the J gene lost 7 bases, with 17 bases spanning the gap. Full variable domain (rest looked up from reference TRBV19 and TRBJ1-5): DGGITQSPKYLFRKEGQNVTLSCEQNLNHDAMYWYRQDPGQGLRLIYYSQIVNDFQKGDIAEGYSVSREKKESFPLTVTSAQKNPTAFYLCASSIGTASHGQPQHFGDGTRLSIL.

The chain is built from TRBV10-3 and TRBJ2-1; D remains unclear. The CDR3 sequence is 14 residues long. Deletions cut 11 bases from V and 2 bases from J, with 16 bases between. Germline values: CDR1 ENHRY, CDR2 SYGVKD. The CDR3 nucleotides read TGTGCCTCACTGGGCGGTTTGGCCTACAATGAGCAGTTCTTC. This sequence encodes CASLGGLAYNEQFF.

In DNA form, the CDR3 reads TGTGCCAGCAGCTTCTCCGGTAGCACAGATACGCAGTATTTT. Translated: CASSFSGSTDTQYF. The chain is built from TRBV7-9 and TRBJ2-3, with D unclear. V lost 3 bases and J lost 0, with 7 bases in between. The CDR3 loop spans 14 amino acids. The germline V gene encodes CDR1 SEHNR and CDR2 FQNEAQ (reference sequence). Variable domain in full (rest from reference TRBV7-9 and TRBJ2-3): DTGVSQNPRHKITKRGQNVTFRCDPISEHNRLYWYRQTLGQGPEFLTYFQNEAQLEKSRLLSDRFSAERPKGSFSTLEIQRTEQGDSAMYLCASSFSGSTDTQYFGPGTRLTVL.

This clone was counted between two and nine times. The gene calls are TRBV27 and TRBJ2-7; 7 bases align to TRBD2. This CDR3 contains 15 residues. V was pared by 3 bases and J by 1 base, with 6 bases of the junction left unmatched. Germline CDR1 MNHEY, CDR2 SMNVEV (reference sequence). The DNA of the CDR3 is TGTGCCAGCAGTTTTGGGGCTAGCGGTTCCTACGAGCAGTACTTC. It specifies CASSFGASGSYEQYF.

The chain links TRBV4-1 to TRBJ2-3; no firm D call. The length of the CDR3 is 14 residues. V was cut by 0 bases and J by 4 bases, with 8 bases left in between. In germline, CDR1 is MGHRA, CDR2 YSYEKL. This CDR3 reads CASSQESVADTQYF. The CDR3 region has the DNA TGCGCCAGCAGCCAAGAGAGCGTGGCAGATACGCAGTATTTT.

CDR3 sequence: CASSPPGLNVLTF. DNA of the CDR3: TGTGCCAGCAGCCCCCCAGGCCTCAACGTCCTGACTTTC. V and J are TRBV7-6 and TRBJ2-6; D remains ambiguous. The ends were cut back, 5 bases at V and 9 bases at J, with 11 bases in the middle. This CDR3 has 13 residues. Germline V gene sequence: CDR1 SGHVS, CDR2 FNYEAQ.

This chain links TRBV5-8 with TRBJ2-1; D remains unclear. Germline CDR1 and CDR2: SGHTS and YDEGEE. The CDR3 covers 13 residues. V was cut by 4 bases and J by 9 bases, with 14 bases left in between. Written as DNA, the CDR3 is TGTGCCAGCAGCCCAAACCCCTGGGGTGAGCAGTTCTTC. Its protein is CASSPNPWGEQFF.

V usage is TRBV19 and J usage is TRBJ2-6; 9 bases are shared with TRBD1. CDR1 LNHDA and CDR2 SQIVND come from the germline V gene (reference sequence). The CDR3 is 17 residues long. Trimming removed 4 bases from V and 0 bases from J; junction bases left unmatched: 4. In DNA, the CDR3 is TGTGCCAGTAGTACCCCGGGACAGGGCTCTGGGGCCAACGTCCTGACTTTC. Protein product: CASSTPGQGSGANVLTF.

The chain is built from TRBV6-5 and TRBJ2-3, with D maybe TRBD1 (5 bases). V lost 11 bases and J lost 6, with 21 bases in between. The CDR3 extends over 14 amino acids. The germline V gene has CDR1 MNHEY and CDR2 SVGAGI. This chain's CDR3 is CAVRRTKGRDTQYF. CDR3 bases: TGTGCCGTGCGCAGGACAAAAGGAAGGGATACGCAGTATTTT.

The chain recombines TRBV19 with TRBJ1-2; D is unresolved. This CDR3 is 14 amino acids long. Germline CDR1 and CDR2: LNHDA and SQIVND (reference sequence). The germline V and J ends were trimmed by 3 bases and 7 bases, with 15 bases remaining between them. As DNA, the CDR3 is TGTGCCAGTAGTATCTCCCCCCCGGAGGGTGGCTACACCTTC. Its translation: CASSISPPEGGYTF.